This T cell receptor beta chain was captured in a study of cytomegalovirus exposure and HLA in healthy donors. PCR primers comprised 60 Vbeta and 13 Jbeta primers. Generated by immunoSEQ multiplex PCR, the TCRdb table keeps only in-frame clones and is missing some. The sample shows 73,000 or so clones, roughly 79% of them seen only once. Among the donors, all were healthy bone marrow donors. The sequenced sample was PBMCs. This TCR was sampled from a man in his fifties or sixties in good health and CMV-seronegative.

The DNA of the CDR3 is TGTGCCAGCAGCCCCCAACCGGGGATTCTAAACACTGAAGCTTTCTTT. Translating gives CASSPQPGILNTEAFF. The chain recombines TRBV7-2 with TRBJ1-1, with unresolved D. The V gene's germline CDR1 is SGHTA and CDR2 FQGNSA. Trimming cost V 5 bases and J 2 bases, with 18 bases left between them. This CDR3 contains 16 residues.